This T cell receptor (beta chain) was recovered during a study of cytomegalovirus exposure and HLA in healthy donors. Only in-frame clones appear in the TCRdb table, and some are missing; sequencing was by immunoSEQ multiplex PCR. Of 100,000 to 150,000 clones in the sample, approximately 94% are singletons; the top ten hold around 1.3%. Germline V gives CDR1 LNHDA, CDR2 SQIVND (reference sequence). The CDR3 covers 14 residues. V gave up 5 bases and J gave up 1 base; unmatched junction bases: 4. Worth noting for this clone: Its antigen is currently unknown.

Overall study results and limits: Through in vitro validation, a few CMV-associated chains were shown to be specific for CMV antigens. Reports showed the classifier diagnosing cytomegalovirus status with high specificity and sensitivity.

This sequence originates from a young woman in good health and CMV-seronegative. V gene TRBV19 combines with J gene TRBJ1-1, with 7 nucleotides matching TRBD1. What was sequenced was PBMCs. CDR3 nucleotides: TGTGCCAGTAGTTTACAGGGGCAGAACACTGAAGCTTTCTTT. It translates to CASSLQGQNTEAFF.